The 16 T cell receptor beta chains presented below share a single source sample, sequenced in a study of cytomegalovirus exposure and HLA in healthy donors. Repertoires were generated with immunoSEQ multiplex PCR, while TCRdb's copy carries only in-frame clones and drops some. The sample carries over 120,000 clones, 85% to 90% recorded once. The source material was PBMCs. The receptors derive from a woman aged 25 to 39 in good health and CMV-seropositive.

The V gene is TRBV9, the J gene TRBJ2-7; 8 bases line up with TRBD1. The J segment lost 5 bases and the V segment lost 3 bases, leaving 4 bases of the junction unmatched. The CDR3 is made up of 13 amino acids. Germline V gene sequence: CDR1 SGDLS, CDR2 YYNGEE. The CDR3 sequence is CASSDRTGNEQYF. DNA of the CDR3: TGTGCCAGCAGCGACCGGACAGGGAACGAGCAGTACTTC.

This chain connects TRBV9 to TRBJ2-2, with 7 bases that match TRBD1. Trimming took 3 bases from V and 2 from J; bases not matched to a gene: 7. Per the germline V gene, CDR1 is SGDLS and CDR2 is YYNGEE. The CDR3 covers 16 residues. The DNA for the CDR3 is TGTGCCAGCAGCGAGACCGGGACAGCTAACACCGGGGAGCTGTTTTTT. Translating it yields CASSETGTANTGELFF.

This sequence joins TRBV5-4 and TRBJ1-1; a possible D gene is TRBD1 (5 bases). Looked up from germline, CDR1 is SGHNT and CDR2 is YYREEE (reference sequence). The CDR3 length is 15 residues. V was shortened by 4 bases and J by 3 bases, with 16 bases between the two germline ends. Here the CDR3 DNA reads TGTGCCAGCAGCCCTCTTTCAGGGTATGACACTGAAGCTTTCTTT. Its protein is CASSPLSGYDTEAFF. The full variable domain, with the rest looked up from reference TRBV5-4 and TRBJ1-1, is ETGVTQSPTHLIKTRGQQVTLRCSSQSGHNTVSWYQQALGQGPQFIFQYYREEENGRGNFPPRFSGLQFPNYSSELNVNALELDDSALYLCASSPLSGYDTEAFFGQGTRLTVV.

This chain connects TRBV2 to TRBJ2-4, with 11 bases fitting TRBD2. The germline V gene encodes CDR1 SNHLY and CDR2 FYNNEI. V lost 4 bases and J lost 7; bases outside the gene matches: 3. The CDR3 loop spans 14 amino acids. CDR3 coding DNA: TGTGCCAGCAGTGGACTAGCGGGGTGGAACATTCAGTACTTC. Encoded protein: CASSGLAGWNIQYF.

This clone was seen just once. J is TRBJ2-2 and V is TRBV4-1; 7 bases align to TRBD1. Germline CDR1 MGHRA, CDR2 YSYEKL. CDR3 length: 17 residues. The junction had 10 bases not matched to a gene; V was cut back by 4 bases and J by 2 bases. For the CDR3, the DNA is TGCGCCAGCAGCCTGAGGTTGGGACAGCTTAACACCGGGGAGCTGTTTTTT. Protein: CASSLRLGQLNTGELFF.

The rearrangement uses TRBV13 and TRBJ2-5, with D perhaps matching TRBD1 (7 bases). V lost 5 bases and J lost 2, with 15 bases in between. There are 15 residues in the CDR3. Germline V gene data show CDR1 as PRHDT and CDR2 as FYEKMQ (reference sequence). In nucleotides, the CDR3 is TGTGCCAGCAGCCGAGTCCAGGGGGGACAAGAGACCCAGTACTTC. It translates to CASSRVQGGQETQYF.

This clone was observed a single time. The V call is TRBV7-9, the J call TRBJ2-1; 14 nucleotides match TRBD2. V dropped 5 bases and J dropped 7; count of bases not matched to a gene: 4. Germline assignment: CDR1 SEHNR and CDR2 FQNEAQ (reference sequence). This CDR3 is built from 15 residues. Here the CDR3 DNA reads TGTGCCAGCAGCGGGACTAGCGGGAGTCAAAATGAGCAGTTCTTC. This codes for CASSGTSGSQNEQFF.

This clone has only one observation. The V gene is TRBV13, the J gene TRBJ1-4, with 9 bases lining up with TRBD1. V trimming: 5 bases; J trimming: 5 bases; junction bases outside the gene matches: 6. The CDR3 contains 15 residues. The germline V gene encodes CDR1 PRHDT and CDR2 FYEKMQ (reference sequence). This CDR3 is CASSKTTGGNEKLFF. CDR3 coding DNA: TGTGCCAGCAGCAAGACGACAGGGGGGAATGAAAAACTGTTTTTT.

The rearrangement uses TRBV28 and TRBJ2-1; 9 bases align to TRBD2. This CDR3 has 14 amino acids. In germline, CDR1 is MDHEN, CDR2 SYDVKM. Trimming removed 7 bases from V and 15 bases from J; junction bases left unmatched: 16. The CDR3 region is CASTYGAGGPIMFF. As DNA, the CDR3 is TGTGCCAGCACCTACGGGGCGGGAGGGCCTATTATGTTCTTC.

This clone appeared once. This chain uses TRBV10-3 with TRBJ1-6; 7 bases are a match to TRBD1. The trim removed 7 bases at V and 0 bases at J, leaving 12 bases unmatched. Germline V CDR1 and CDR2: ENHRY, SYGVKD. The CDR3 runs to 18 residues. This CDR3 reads CAITSTGKASSYNSPLHF. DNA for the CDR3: TGTGCCATCACATCGACAGGGAAAGCGAGCTCCTATAATTCACCCCTCCACTTT.

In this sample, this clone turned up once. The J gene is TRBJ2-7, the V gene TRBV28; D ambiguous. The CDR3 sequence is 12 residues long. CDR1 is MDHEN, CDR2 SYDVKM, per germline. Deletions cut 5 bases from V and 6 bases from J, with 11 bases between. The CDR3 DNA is TGTGCCAGCAGTCAAAACATTCGCGAGCAGTACTTC. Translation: CASSQNIREQYF.

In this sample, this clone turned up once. The CDR3 here is CASSLGVILYNEQFF. DNA of the CDR3: TGTGCCAGCAGTTTAGGGGTTATTTTGTACAATGAGCAGTTCTTC. V is TRBV6-6 and J is TRBJ2-1, with D perhaps TRBD1 (5 bases). CDR1 MNHNY and CDR2 SVGAGI come from the germline V gene (reference sequence). Between the trimmed V and J ends, which lost 4 bases and 4 bases, there was a span of 14 bases. CDR3 length: 15 amino acids.

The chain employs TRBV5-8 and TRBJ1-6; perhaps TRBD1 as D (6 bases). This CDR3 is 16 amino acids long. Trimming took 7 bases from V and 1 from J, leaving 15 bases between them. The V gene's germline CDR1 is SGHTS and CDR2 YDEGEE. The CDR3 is CASRDGQRSYNSPLHF. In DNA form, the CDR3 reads TGTGCCAGCCGCGATGGACAGAGGTCCTATAATTCACCCCTCCACTTT.

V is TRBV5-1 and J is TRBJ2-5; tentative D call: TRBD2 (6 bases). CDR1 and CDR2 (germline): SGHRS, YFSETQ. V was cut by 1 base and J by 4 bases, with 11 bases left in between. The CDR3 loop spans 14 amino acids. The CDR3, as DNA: TGCGCCAGCAGCTTGCTGCTCGGGGGAGAGACCCAGTACTTC. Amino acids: CASSLLLGGETQYF.

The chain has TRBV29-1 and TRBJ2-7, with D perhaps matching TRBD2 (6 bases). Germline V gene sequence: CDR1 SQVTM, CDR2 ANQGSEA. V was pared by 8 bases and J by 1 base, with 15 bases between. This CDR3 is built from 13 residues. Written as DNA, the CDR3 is TGCAGCATTGCCCCCGGGACTTCCTACGAGCAGTACTTC. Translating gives CSIAPGTSYEQYF.

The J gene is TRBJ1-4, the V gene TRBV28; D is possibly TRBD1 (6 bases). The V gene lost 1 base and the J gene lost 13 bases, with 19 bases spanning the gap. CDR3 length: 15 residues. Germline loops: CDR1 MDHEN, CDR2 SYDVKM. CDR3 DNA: TGTGCCAGCAGTTTATTAGGGGGATACAATGAAGGACTGTTTTTT. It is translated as CASSLLGGYNEGLFF. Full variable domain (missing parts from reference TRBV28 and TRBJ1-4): DVKVTQSSRYLVKRTGEKVFLECVQDMDHENMFWYRQDPGLGLRLIYFSYDVKMKEKGDIPEGYSVSREKKERFSLILESASTNQTSMYLCASSLLGGYNEGLFFGSGTQLSVL.